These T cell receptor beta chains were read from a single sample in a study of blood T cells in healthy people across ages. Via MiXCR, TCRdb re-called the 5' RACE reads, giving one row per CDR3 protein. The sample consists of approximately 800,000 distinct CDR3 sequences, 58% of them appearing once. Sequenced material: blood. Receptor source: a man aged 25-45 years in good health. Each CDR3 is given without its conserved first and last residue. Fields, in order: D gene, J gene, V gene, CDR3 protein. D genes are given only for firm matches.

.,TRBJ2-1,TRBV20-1,SASPGTFNEQF
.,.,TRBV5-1,ASSEGTQGGETQY
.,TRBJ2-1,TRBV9,ASSFQGYEQF
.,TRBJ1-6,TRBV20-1,SARVALADSPLH
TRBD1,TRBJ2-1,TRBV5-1,ASSWDRDPPRDEQF
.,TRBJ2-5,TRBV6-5,ASSYRGKQQTQY
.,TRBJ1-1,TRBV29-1,SVDIRYRGEGTEAF
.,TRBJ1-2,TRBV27,ASSLSFGEGYT
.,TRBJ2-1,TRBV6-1,ASTTSSTRSYNEQF
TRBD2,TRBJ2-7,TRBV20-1,SARGVASGSELYQQY
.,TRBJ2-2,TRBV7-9,ASSPRGGRGAGELF
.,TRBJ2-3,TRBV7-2,ASSPRRGRYAV
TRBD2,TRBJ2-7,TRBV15,ATSAGLDTYEQY
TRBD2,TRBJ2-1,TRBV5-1,ASRFDSGGMLYNEQF
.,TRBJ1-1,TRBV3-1,ASGGGSKAF
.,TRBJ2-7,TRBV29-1,SVEKGDSTGEEQY
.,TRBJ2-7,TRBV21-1,ASSNSVSAYEQY
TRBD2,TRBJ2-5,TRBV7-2,ASSLLPTSGAEETQY
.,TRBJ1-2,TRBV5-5,ASSTGTTYGYT
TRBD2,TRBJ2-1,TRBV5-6,ASSFGEGNEQF
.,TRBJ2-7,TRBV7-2,ASSKRRGSYEQY
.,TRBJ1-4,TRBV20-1,SARDPGQHIMKKMF
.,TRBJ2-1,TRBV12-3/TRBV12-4,ASSLGGQFNEQF
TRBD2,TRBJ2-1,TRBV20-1,SPPWERGVDEQF
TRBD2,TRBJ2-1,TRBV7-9,ASSFRSGRPNEQF
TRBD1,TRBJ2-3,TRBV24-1,ATSDRGQYTDTQY
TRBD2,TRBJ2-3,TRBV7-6,ASSRTLAGGLTDTQY
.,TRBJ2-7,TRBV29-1,SVGRTYEQY
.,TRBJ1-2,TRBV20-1,SASNPGREGVGYGYT
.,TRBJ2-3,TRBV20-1,SAGAESGTDTQY
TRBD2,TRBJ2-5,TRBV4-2,ASSQDPGGPQTQY
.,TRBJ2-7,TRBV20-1,SARGEGSYERY
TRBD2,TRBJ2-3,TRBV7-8,ASSPFRGLAGPDQSTDTQY
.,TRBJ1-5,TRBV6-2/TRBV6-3,ASGPHSNQPQH
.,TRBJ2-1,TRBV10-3,AIKPTVAGEQF
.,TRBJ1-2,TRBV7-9,ASSSMAGAKGGYT
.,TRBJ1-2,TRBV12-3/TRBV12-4,ASSIYDSGNYGYT
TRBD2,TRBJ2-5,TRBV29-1,SVGLAGAAQY
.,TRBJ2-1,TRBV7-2,ASSLVYEQF
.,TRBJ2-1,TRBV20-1,SAVYPGLDNNEQF
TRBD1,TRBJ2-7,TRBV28,ASSGTARGWSYEQY
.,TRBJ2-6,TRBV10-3,AISESPAASGANVLT
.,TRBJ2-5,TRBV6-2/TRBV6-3,ASSYPRWEQY
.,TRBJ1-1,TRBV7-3,ASSLTSQNTEAF
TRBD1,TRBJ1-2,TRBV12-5,ASGLLITGESYTPYT
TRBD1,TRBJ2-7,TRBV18,ASSPGQNYEQY
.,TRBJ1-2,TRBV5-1,ASSPLGQGGYT
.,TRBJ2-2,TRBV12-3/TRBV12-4,ASRWALKTGELF
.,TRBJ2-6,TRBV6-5,ASSSPSEGGANVLT
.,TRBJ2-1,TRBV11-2,ASSSRTGSGNEQF
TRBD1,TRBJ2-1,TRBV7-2,ASTSDRGSNEQF
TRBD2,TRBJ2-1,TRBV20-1,SSPKLAGGYNEQF
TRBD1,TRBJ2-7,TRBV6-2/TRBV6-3,ASSYPRQGRTYEQY
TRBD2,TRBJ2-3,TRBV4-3,ASSQDSIPSGRADTQY
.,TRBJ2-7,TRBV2,ASSDRRVSPYEQY
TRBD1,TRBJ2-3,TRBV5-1,ASSQTGDSTDTQY
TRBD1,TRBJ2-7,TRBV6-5,ASSFQGVSSEQY